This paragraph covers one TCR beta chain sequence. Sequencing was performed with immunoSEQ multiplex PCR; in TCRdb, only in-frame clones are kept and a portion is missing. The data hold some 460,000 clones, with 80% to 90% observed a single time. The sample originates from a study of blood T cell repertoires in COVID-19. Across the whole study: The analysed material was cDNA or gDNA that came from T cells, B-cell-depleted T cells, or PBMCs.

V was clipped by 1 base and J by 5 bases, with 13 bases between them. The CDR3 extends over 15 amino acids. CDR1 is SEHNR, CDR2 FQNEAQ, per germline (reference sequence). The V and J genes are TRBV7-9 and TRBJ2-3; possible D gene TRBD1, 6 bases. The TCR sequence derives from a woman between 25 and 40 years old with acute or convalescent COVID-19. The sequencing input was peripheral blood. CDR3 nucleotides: TGTGCCAGCAGCTTAGTTTTGGGGGCACGAGATACGCAGTATTTT. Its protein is CASSLVLGARDTQYF. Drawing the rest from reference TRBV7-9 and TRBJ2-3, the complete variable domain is DTGVSQNPRHKITKRGQNVTFRCDPISEHNRLYWYRQTLGQGPEFLTYFQNEAQLEKSRLLSDRFSAERPKGSFSTLEIQRTEQGDSAMYLCASSLVLGARDTQYFGPGTRLTVL.